This paragraph covers one T cell receptor (beta chain) sequence. The sample originates from a study of blood T cell repertoires in COVID-19. Study in general: From T cells, B-cell-depleted T cells, or PBMCs came the material, which was cDNA or gDNA.

The repertoire was sequenced with immunoSEQ multiplex PCR; TCRdb's copy has only in-frame clones and lacks some. Altogether around 180,000 clones are present, 80% to 90% being singletons, with the ten largest covering 2.1%. V was shortened by 2 bases and J by 6 bases, with 11 bases between the two germline ends. The CDR3 has 15 amino acids. CDR1 and CDR2 from the germline V gene are SGHDN and FVKESK. V is TRBV14 and J is TRBJ1-6, with D possibly TRBD1 on 6 matching bases. Specimen: peripheral blood. The sequence was obtained from a man between 65 and 85 years old with active or convalescent COVID-19. DNA of the CDR3: TGTGCCAGCAGCCAACTACAGGGCGGTAATTCACCCCTCCACTTT. The encoded protein is CASSQLQGGNSPLHF.